One and the same sample provided the 7 T cell receptor beta chains below, sequenced in a study of cytomegalovirus exposure and HLA in healthy donors. It was with 60 Vbeta and 13 Jbeta primers that the PCR ran. Sequencing was performed with immunoSEQ multiplex PCR; in TCRdb, only in-frame clones are kept and a portion is missing. This sample's table has about 110,000 clones. Sequences were obtained from PBMCs. The receptors were gathered from a man aged 50 or older in good health and CMV-seronegative.

The J gene is TRBJ1-5, the V gene TRBV25-1; D is perhaps TRBD1 (6 bases). Germline CDR1 MGHDK, CDR2 SYGVNS. This CDR3 region has 16 residues. Deletions cut 2 bases from V and 3 bases from J, with 14 bases between. The CDR3 is CASSEGGQGYNQPQHF. The DNA of the CDR3 is TGTGCCAGCAGTGAAGGCGGTCAGGGGTACAATCAGCCCCAGCATTTT.

V and J are TRBV6-1 and TRBJ2-7; no reliable D call. V lost 0 bases and J lost 2, with 11 bases in between. This CDR3 spans 15 amino acids. Per germline, CDR1 MNHNS and CDR2 SASEGT. The CDR3 coding sequence is TGTGCCAGCAGTGAAGCGTACACCCTCGCCTACGAGCAGTACTTC. Translating it yields CASSEAYTLAYEQYF.

The chain uses TRBV19 and TRBJ1-1, with a possible D match to TRBD1 (6 bases). CDR1 and CDR2 from the germline V gene are LNHDA and SQIVND (reference sequence). The CDR3 runs to 15 residues. Deletions cut 4 bases from V and 5 bases from J, with 17 bases between. The CDR3 DNA reads as TGTGCCAGTAGTACCGACGGGGGGCGCGGTACTGAAGCTTTCTTT. It is translated as CASSTDGGRGTEAFF.

The CDR3, as DNA: TGTGCCAGCAGCGCATCGACTAGCGGGGGGTCGATCACGCAGTATTTT. It encodes CASSASTSGGSITQYF. V gene TRBV9 combines with J gene TRBJ2-3, with 13 bases lining up with TRBD2. Germline V gene sequence: CDR1 SGDLS, CDR2 YYNGEE. CDR3 length equals 16 residues. V lost 3 bases, J lost 9 bases, and 10 bases stayed unmatched.

As DNA, the CDR3 is TGCGCCAGCAGCAACCTTCCGGGGGGCGGGTCCTACAATGAGCAGTTCTTC. It codes for CASSNLPGGGSYNEQFF. The chain recombines TRBV5-1 with TRBJ2-1, with D perhaps matching TRBD2 (7 bases). Germline V gene lookup returns CDR1 SGHRS and CDR2 YFSETQ. The CDR3 is made up of 17 amino acids. Trimming took 4 bases from V and 1 from J, leaving 18 bases between them.

The J gene is TRBJ2-2, the V gene TRBV5-1; D might be TRBD1 (5 bases). The CDR3 covers 15 residues. CDR1 and CDR2 (germline): SGHRS, YFSETQ. Deletions cut 2 bases from V and 6 bases from J, with 14 bases between. As DNA, the CDR3 is TGCGCCAGCAGCTTCAGGGTTTCCGTCCCCGGGGAGCTGTTTTTT. Translating gives CASSFRVSVPGELFF.

The rearrangement joins TRBV13 to TRBJ2-3, with 12 bases identical to TRBD2. The CDR3 loop spans 16 amino acids. CDR1 and CDR2 from the germline V gene are PRHDT and FYEKMQ (reference sequence). V was pared by 3 bases and J by 4 bases, with 5 bases of the junction left unmatched. The CDR3 sequence is CASSFGTSGFADTQYF. The DNA for the CDR3 is TGTGCCAGCAGCTTCGGGACTAGCGGGTTCGCAGATACGCAGTATTTT. Full variable domain (outside the CDR3, taken from reference TRBV13 and TRBJ2-3): AAGVIQSPRHLIKEKRETATLKCYPIPRHDTVYWYQQGPGQDPQFLISFYEKMQSDKGSIPDRFSAQQFSDYHSELNMSSLELGDSALYFCASSFGTSGFADTQYFGPGTRLTVL.